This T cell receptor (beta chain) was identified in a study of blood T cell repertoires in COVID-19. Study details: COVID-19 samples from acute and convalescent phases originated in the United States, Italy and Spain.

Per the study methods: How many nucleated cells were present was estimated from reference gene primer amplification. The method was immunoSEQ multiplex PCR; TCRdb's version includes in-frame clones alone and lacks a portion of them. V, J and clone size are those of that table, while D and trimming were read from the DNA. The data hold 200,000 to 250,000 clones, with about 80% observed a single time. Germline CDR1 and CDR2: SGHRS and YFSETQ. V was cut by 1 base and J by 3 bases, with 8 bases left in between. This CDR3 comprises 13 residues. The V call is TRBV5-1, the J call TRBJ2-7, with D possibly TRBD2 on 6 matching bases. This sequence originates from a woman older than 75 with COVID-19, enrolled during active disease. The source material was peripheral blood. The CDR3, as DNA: TGCGCCAGCAGCTTGAGTAGCGGCTACGAGCAGTACTTC. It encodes CASSLSSGYEQYF. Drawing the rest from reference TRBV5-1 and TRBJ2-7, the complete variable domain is KAGVTQTPRYLIKTRGQQVTLSCSPISGHRSVSWYQQTPGQGLQFLFEYFSETQRNKGNFPGRFSGRQFSNSRSEMNVSTLELGDSALYLCASSLSSGYEQYFGPGTRLTVT.